One sample yielded the 13 T cell receptor beta chains listed below, sequenced in a study of PD-1 blockade in classical Hodgkin lymphoma. After autologous stem cell transplantation all patients relapsed, and prior brentuximab vedotin exposure differed between cohorts. By magnetic negative selection, CD8+ T cells were isolated from the thawed PBMCs. Method: immunoSEQ multiplex PCR; TCRdb's copy keeps in-frame clones and lacks some. The table has more than 7,000 clones, roughly 86% seen once. The input for sequencing was CD8+ T cells from blood, taken at baseline. The receptors were gathered from a human donor with classical Hodgkin lymphoma.

This chain uses TRBV13 with TRBJ2-7, with a weak D call TRBD1 (6 bases). V dropped 4 bases and J dropped 0 bases, with 13 bases sitting between them. Germline V lookup: CDR1 PRHDT, CDR2 FYEKMQ (reference sequence). The CDR3 covers 15 residues. The DNA of the CDR3 is TGTGCCAGCAGCTCGACAGGAGAGAGCTCCTACGAGCAGTACTTC. Encoded protein: CASSSTGESSYEQYF.

This clone occurred a few times. The V and J genes are TRBV19 and TRBJ1-6, with TRBD1 as a possible D gene (6 bases). V lost 2 bases and J 4 bases, leaving 9 bases between the germline ends. The CDR3 runs to 15 residues. Germline V gene lookup returns CDR1 LNHDA and CDR2 SQIVND (reference sequence). The CDR3: CASSIRTEYNSPLHF. The CDR3 DNA sequence: TGTGCCAGTAGTATACGGACAGAATATAATTCACCCCTCCACTTT.

V is TRBV10-1 and J is TRBJ2-7; 8 bases map to TRBD1. The CDR3 totals 14 residues. V dropped 2 bases and J dropped 0; count of bases not matched to a gene: 0. CDR1 and CDR2 (germline): WNHNN, SYGVQD (reference sequence). The CDR3 loop reads CASSETGGSYEQYF. The CDR3 region has the DNA TGCGCCAGCAGTGAGACAGGGGGCTCCTACGAGCAGTACTTC.

The chain couples TRBV27 to TRBJ2-1; 11 bases are a match to TRBD2. CDR1 MNHEY and CDR2 SMNVEV come from the germline V gene (reference sequence). The J segment lost 5 bases and the V segment lost 7 bases, leaving 1 base of the junction unmatched. The CDR3 runs to 13 residues. In nucleotides, the CDR3 is TGTGCCAGCACGGGACTAGCGGACAATGAGCAGTTCTTC. Protein: CASTGLADNEQFF.

This clone turned up a few times. This chain links TRBV7-9 with TRBJ2-7; D is unresolved. Germline-derived CDR1 and CDR2 are SEHNR and FQNEAQ (reference sequence). The germline V and J ends were trimmed by 0 bases and 0 bases, with 6 bases remaining between them. The CDR3 totals 14 residues. CDR3 bases: TGTGCCAGCAGCTTAGCAGGCAACTCCTACGAGCAGTACTTC. It yields the protein CASSLAGNSYEQYF.

This clone turned up a few times. The chain uses TRBV6-6 and TRBJ1-1, with TRBD1 matching over 10 bases. The CDR3 contains 14 residues. Germline V gene data show CDR1 as MNHNY and CDR2 as SVGAGI (reference sequence). Trimming removed 4 bases from V and 5 bases from J; junction bases left unmatched: 4. The DNA of the CDR3 is TGTGCCAGCAGTTGGACAGGGGGTGAAACTGAAGCTTTCTTT. This translates into CASSWTGGETEAFF.

The chain joins TRBV6-5 to TRBJ2-7, with a possible D match to TRBD2 (6 bases). The CDR3 totals 16 residues. Germline CDR1 and CDR2: MNHEY and SVGAGI. Trimming left V 0 bases short and J 5 bases short, with 17 bases between. In nucleotides, the CDR3 is TGTGCCAGCAGTTACTCGATGGGGACGGGGGTCCACGAGCAGTACTTC. Amino acids: CASSYSMGTGVHEQYF.

The rearrangement links TRBV6-5 to TRBJ2-7, with 10 nucleotides matching TRBD1. Germline CDR1 and CDR2: MNHEY and SVGAGI. V shed 6 bases and J 2 bases; nucleotides not matched to a gene: 7. CDR3 length: 15 residues. The CDR3 DNA is TGTGCCAGCAGGAGGGGGGACAGGGGACCCTACGAGCAGTACTTC. Its protein is CASRRGDRGPYEQYF.

This clone was detected only once. This rearrangement joins TRBV29-1 to TRBJ2-7, with a tentative D call TRBD1 (6 bases). CDR3 length: 13 amino acids. Per germline, CDR1 SQVTM and CDR2 ANQGSEA. V lost 3 bases and J 2 bases, leaving 11 bases between the germline ends. The CDR3 here is CSVDLAGAYEQYF. CDR3 DNA sequence: TGCAGCGTTGACCTTGCAGGGGCCTACGAGCAGTACTTC.

This clone was counted a single time. The CDR3 sequence is CASSQDRDTYAGNTIYF. The CDR3 DNA sequence: TGTGCCAGCAGCCAAGACCGGGACACCTACGCTGGAAACACCATATATTTT. This rearrangement joins TRBV11-2 to TRBJ1-3; tentative D call: TRBD1 (6 bases). The CDR3 is made up of 17 amino acids. Trimming shortened V by 5 bases and J by 2 bases, and 19 bases separated the two germline ends. Looked up from germline, CDR1 is SGHAT and CDR2 is FQNNGV.

This rearrangement joins TRBV7-8 to TRBJ1-6; 9 bases line up with TRBD1. J lost 7 bases, V lost 0 bases, and 4 bases had no gene match. This CDR3 region has 16 residues. CDR1 and CDR2 from the germline V gene are SGHVS and FQNEAQ. The chain's CDR3 is CASSLAPGTGNSPLHF. CDR3 DNA: TGTGCCAGCAGCTTAGCGCCCGGGACAGGGAATTCACCCCTCCACTTT.

The rearrangement links TRBV28 to TRBJ2-5; 8 bases are shared with TRBD1. CDR3 length: 15 amino acids. The germline gives CDR1 MDHEN, CDR2 SYDVKM. Unmatched junction bases numbered 10, after V lost 5 bases and J lost 5 bases. CDR3 sequence reads: CASSGPRQGWETQYF. The CDR3 bases are TGTGCCAGCAGTGGGCCGCGACAGGGGTGGGAGACCCAGTACTTC. The full variable domain, completed using reference TRBV28 and TRBJ2-5, is DVKVTQSSRYLVKRTGEKVFLECVQDMDHENMFWYRQDPGLGLRLIYFSYDVKMKEKGDIPEGYSVSREKKERFSLILESASTNQTSMYLCASSGPRQGWETQYFGPGTRLLVL.

Here the CDR3 reads CASSGQVWETQYF. CDR3 sequence (DNA): TGTGCCAGCAGTGGACAGGTTTGGGAGACCCAGTACTTC. V and J are TRBV27 and TRBJ2-5; 7 bases agree with TRBD1. The V segment lost 5 bases and the J segment 5 bases; nucleotides outside the gene matches: 5. CDR3 size: 13 residues. Germline V gene sequence: CDR1 MNHEY, CDR2 SMNVEV (reference sequence).